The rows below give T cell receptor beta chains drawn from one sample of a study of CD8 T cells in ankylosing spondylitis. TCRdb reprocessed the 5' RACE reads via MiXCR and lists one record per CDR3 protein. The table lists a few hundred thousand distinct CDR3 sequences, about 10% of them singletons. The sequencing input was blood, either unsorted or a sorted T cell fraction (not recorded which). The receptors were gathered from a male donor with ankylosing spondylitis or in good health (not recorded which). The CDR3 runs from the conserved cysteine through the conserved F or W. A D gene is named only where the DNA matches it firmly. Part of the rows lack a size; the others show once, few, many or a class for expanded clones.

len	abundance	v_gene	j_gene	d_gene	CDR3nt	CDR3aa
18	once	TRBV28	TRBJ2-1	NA	TGTGCCAGCAGTTCCCGGCCCCTTGCTAGGGATATACTCAATGAGCAGTTCTTC	CASSSRPLARDILNEQFF
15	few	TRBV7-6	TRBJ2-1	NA	TGTGCCAGCAGCTTAGTGGTGGGGGGTACAAATGAGCAGTTCTTC	CASSLVVGGTNEQFF
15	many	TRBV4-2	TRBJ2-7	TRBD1	TGTGCCAGCAGCCAAGGTACGGGACAGCCCTACGAGCAGTACTTC	CASSQGTGQPYEQYF
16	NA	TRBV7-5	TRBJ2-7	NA	NA	CISVSEAGDGPYEQYF
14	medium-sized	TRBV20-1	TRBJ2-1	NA	TGCAGTGCTAACGGGGAGAGCTCCTACAATGAGCAGTTCTTC	CSANGESSYNEQFF
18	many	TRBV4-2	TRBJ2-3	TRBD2	TGTGCCAGCAGCCAGAGCTTAGCGGGAGATCGGGGCACAGATACGCAGTATTTT	CASSQSLAGDRGTDTQYF
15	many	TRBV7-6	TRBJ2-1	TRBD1	TGTGCCAGCAGCCAACGGACAGGGCCCTACAATGAGCAGTTCTTC	CASSQRTGPYNEQFF
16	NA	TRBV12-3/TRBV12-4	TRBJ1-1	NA	TGTGCCAGCAGTTTAGGTGGGCGGGTAGGAAACACTGAAGCTTTCTTT	CASSLGGRVGNTEAFF
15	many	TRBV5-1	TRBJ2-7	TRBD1	TGCGCCAGCAGTCTGGACAGGGGGAGTTCCTACGAGCAGTACTTC	CASSLDRGSSYEQYF
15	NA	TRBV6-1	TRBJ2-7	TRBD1	TGTGCCAGCAGGACCGGGACAGAAATTTTCTGCGAGCAGTACTTC	CASRTGTEIFCEQYF
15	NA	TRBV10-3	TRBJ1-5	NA	TGTGCCATCAGCGAGGACAGCTATAGCAATCAGCCCCAGCATTTT	CAISEDSYSNQPQHF
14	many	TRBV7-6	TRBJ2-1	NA	TGTGCCAGCAGCTCTGGACAGATGGCGAGTGAGCAGTTCTTC	CASSSGQMASEQFF
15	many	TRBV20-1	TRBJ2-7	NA	TGCAGTGCTAGAGAGCACGCGGGACAGTTCTACGAGCAGTACTTC	CSAREHAGQFYEQYF
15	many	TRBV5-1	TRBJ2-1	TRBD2	TGCGCCAGCAGCTTAGTGGGGGGGAACTACAATGAGCAGTTCTTC	CASSLVGGNYNEQFF
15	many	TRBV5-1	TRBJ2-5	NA	TGCGCCAGCAGCTTTAATCCGGGATCCCAAGAGACCCAGTACTTC	CASSFNPGSQETQYF
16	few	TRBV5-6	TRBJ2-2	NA	TGTGCCAGCAGCTTTTTGCCAAACGGGGACACCGGGGAGCTGTTTTTT	CASSFLPNGDTGELFF
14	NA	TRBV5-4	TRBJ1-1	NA	TGTGCCAGCAGCTCCGATCCAGGGGCCACTGAAGCTTTCTTT	CASSSDPGATEAFF
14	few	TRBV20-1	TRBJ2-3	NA	TGCAGTGCGCGGGGACCTATTAGGGCAGATACGCAGTATTTT	CSARGPIRADTQYF
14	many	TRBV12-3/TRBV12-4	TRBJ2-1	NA	TGTGCCAGCAGCTGGACAGTGGAAGAGGGTGAGCAGTTCTTC	CASSWTVEEGEQFF
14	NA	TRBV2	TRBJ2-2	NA	TGTGCCAGCAAGAGACTCGGGGATGCCGGGGAGCTGTTTTTT	CASKRLGDAGELFF
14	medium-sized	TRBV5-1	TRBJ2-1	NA	TGCGCCAGCAGCCCGTACAGGGCGGGGAATGAGCAGTTCTTC	CASSPYRAGNEQFF
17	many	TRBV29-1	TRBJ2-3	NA	TGCAGCGTTGATCCTGGCGGCGCGATTTCTAGCACAGATACGCAGTATTTT	CSVDPGGAISSTDTQYF
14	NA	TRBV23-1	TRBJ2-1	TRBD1	TGCGCCAGCAAGTTTGAGACAGGGGTAGATGAGCAGTTCTTC	CASKFETGVDEQFF
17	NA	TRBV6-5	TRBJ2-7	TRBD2	TGTGCCAGCAGTTACATAGCTAGCGGGAGTGGCGCCCACGAGCAGTACTTC	CASSYIASGSGAHEQYF
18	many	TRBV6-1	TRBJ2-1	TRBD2	TGTGCCAGCAGCCGGGCGGGCAGGACTAGCGGGGGACCGAATGAGCAGTTCTTC	CASSRAGRTSGGPNEQFF
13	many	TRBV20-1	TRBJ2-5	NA	TGCAGTGCTAGAATCGGGGGTCAAGAGACCCAGTACTTC	CSARIGGQETQYF
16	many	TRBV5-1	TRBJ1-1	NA	TGCGCCAGCAGCTTGGGCGGGGGCGCCCCAAACACTGAAGCTTTCTTT	CASSLGGGAPNTEAFF
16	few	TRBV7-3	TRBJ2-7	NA	TGTGCCAGCAACCTAGTCAGAAAAACGACGTCCTACGAGCAGTACTTC	CASNLVRKTTSYEQYF
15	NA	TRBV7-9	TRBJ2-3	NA	TGTGCCAGCAGCTTAATTCAGCCTAGCACAGATACGCAGTATTTT	CASSLIQPSTDTQYF
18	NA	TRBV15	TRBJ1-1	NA	TGTGCCATCAGCAGAGATGGTGAATCAGTTCGGATGAACACTGAAGCTTTCTTT	CAISRDGESVRMNTEAFF
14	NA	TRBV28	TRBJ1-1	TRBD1	TGTGCCAGCAGCACACGCAGGGGGCGCACTGAAGCTTTCTTT	CASSTRRGRTEAFF
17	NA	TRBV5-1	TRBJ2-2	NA	TGCGCCAGCACCTTGCCCCCCCGTAGGGCCGGCACCGGGGAGCTGTTTTTT	CASTLPPRRAGTGELFF
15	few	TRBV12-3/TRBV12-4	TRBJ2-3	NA	TGTGCCAGCAGTCCGACGGGTGTTGGCACAGATACGCAGTATTTT	CASSPTGVGTDTQYF
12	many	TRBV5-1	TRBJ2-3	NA	TGCGCCAGCAGCTTTGGAGAGGACACGCAGTATTTT	CASSFGEDTQYF
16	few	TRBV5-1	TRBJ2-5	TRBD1	TGCGCCAGCAGCAGGACAGGAGTAGACCCGGGGGAGACCCAGTACTTC	CASSRTGVDPGETQYF
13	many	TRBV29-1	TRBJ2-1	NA	TGCAGCGGAGGGACTGACACCTACAATGAGCAGTTCTTC	CSGGTDTYNEQFF
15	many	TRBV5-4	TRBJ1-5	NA	TGTGCCAGCAGCCCTAGGGGGGATAGCAATCAGCCCCAGCATTTT	CASSPRGDSNQPQHF
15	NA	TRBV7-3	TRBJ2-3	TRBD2	TGTGCCAACAGCCGTAGCGGGGGGGCTAGGGATACGCAGTATTTT	CANSRSGGARDTQYF
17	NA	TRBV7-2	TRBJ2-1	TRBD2	TGTGCCAGCAGCCGAACATACCCGGGAGGGATGGCTGGAGAGCAGTTCTTC	CASSRTYPGGMAGEQFF
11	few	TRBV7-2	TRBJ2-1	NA	TGTGCCAGCAGCTTAGGATGGGAGCAGTTCTTC	CASSLGWEQFF
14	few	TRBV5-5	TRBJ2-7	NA	TGTGCCAGCAGCTTGGCCGAAACCACCTACGAGCAGTACTTC	CASSLAETTYEQYF
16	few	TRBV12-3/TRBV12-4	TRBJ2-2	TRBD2	TGTGCCAGCAGGCCCGGGCTAGCGGGGGGGTACGGGGAGCTGTTTTTT	CASRPGLAGGYGELFF
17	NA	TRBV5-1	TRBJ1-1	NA	TGCGCCAGCAGCTTGACTACAGGGTCTTACGGGAACACTGAAGCTTTCTTT	CASSLTTGSYGNTEAFF
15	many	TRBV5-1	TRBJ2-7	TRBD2	TGCGCCAGCAGCCTTCTCGGGGGGGCCTCCTACGAGCAGTACTTC	CASSLLGGASYEQYF
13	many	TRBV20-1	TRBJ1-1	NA	TGCAGTGCTAAGGACATTATGAACACTGAAGCTTTCTTT	CSAKDIMNTEAFF
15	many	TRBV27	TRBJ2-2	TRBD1	TGTGCCAGCAGAGTGGACAGGGCCGGGTCCGGGGAGCTGTTTTTT	CASRVDRAGSGELFF
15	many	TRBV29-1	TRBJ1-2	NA	TGCAGCGTTGAAGATCCATCAGGACCTAACTATGGCTACACCTTC	CSVEDPSGPNYGYTF
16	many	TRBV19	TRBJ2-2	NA	TGTGCCAGTAGTAGTCTGCTAGCATCGACCACCGGGGAGCTGTTTTTT	CASSSLLASTTGELFF
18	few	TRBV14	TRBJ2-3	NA	TGTGCCAGCAGCCAAGATATGGCCACAGGGCTGTACACAGATACGCAGTATTTT	CASSQDMATGLYTDTQYF
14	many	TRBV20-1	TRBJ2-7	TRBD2	TGCAGTGCTAGCCCTAGCGGGAGTTTGTACGAGCAGTACTTC	CSASPSGSLYEQYF
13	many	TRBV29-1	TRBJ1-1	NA	TGCAGCGTTGATGTCGGGACCTACACTGAAGCTTTCTTT	CSVDVGTYTEAFF
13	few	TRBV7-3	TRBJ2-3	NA	TGTGCCAGCAGCAAAAACAGCCCAGATACGCAGTATTTT	CASSKNSPDTQYF
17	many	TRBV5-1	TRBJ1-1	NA	TGCGCCAGCAGCTTGCGCCCTCAGGGCGCCATGAACACTGAAGCTTTCTTT	CASSLRPQGAMNTEAFF
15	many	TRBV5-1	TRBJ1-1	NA	TGCGCCAGCAGCTTGGGACCGCTGATCTCCACTGAAGCTTTCTTT	CASSLGPLISTEAFF
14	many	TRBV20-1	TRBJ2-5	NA	TGCAGTGCCAGCTCCACCGGAGATTTGAAGACCCAGTACTTC	CSASSTGDLKTQYF
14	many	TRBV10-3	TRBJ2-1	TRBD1	TGTGCCTCGATGTTCGGACAGGGAAGCGATGAGCAGTTCTTC	CASMFGQGSDEQFF
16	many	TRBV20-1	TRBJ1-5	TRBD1	TGCAGTGCACTTCCCCCCCGGGACAGGTCTCGCCAGCCCCAGCATTTT	CSALPPRDRSRQPQHF
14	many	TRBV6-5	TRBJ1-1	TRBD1	TGTGCCAGCAGTTGGGACAGGGAGAACACTCGAGCTTTCTTT	CASSWDRENTRAFF